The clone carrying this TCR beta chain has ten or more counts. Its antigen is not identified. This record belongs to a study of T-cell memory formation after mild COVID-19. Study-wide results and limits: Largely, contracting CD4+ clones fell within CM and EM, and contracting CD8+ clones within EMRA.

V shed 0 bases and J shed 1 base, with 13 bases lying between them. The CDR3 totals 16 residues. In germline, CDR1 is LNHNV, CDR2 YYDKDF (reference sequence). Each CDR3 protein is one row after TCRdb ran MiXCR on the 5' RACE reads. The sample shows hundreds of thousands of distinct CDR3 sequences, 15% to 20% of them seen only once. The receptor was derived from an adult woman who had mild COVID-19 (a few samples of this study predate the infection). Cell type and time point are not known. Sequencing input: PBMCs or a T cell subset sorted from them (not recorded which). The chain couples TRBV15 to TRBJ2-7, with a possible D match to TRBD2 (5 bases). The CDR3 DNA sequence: TGTGCCACCAGCAGAGAAGGCACTAGAACTTCCTACGAGCAGTACTTC. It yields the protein CATSREGTRTSYEQYF.